This T cell receptor (beta chain) was recorded in a study of beta chain features in type 1 diabetes. About the research overall: The samples had 90 million to 130 million sorted cells examined in all.

V shed 5 bases and J 4 bases; nucleotides not matched to a gene: 4. CDR3 size: 13 residues. In germline, CDR1 is SQVTM, CDR2 ANQGSEA. The single heparinised draw taken from each donor contained roughly 100 mL of blood on average. As regards this clone: No antigen is known for it.

Findings and limits, study-wide: Lower insertion and higher deletion counts appeared at VDJ junctions in type 1 diabetes patients. Among patients with Type 1 diabetes, TCRB CDR3s were moderately but significantly shorter in every one of the four CD4+ subsets. The study notes PCR might favor shorter templates equally in patients and controls.

Every bit of the isolated RNA underwent reverse transcription, so sequencing read expressed TCRB transcripts. Profiling relied on immunoSEQ multiplex PCR, and the TCRdb table lists in-frame clones only, not all of them. The sample carries under 70,000 clones, 55% to 80% recorded once. The clonotype was recovered from a woman aged 25 to 39 with type 1 diabetes. Sequenced input: stem cell memory CD4+ T cells from blood. This chain uses TRBV29-1 with TRBJ1-3, with 8 bases lining up with TRBD1. The CDR3 DNA is TGCAGCGTTAGGACAGGGCCCGGAAACACCATATATTTT. Translating gives CSVRTGPGNTIYF.